This entry lists 2 T cell receptor beta chains sequenced from one sample in a study of shared clonotypes between healthy human individuals. Here immunoSEQ multiplex PCR was the method, and the copy in TCRdb shows in-frame clones only, minus some. The sample has over a million clones, roughly 96% seen once. The sequencing input was naive CD4+ T cells sorted from blood. Regarding subset: CD45RA+ positively selected. The receptor source for this set is a man aged 25-45 years in good health.

The J gene is TRBJ1-4, the V gene TRBV11-2, with D possibly being TRBD1 (6 bases). The germline V gene has CDR1 SGHAT and CDR2 FQNNGV. V was clipped by 5 bases and J by 8 bases, with 9 bases between them. CDR3 size: 12 residues. The CDR3 is CASSRRGEKLFF. In DNA, the CDR3 is TGTGCCAGCAGCCGGAGGGGGGAAAAACTGTTTTTT.

V usage is TRBV7-7 and J usage is TRBJ1-1; 8 bases align to TRBD1. CDR1 and CDR2 (germline): SSHAT, FNYEAQ (reference sequence). The CDR3 length is 17 residues. After removal of 0 bases from V and 3 bases from J, the junction contained 9 bases not matched to a gene. CDR3 coding DNA: TGTGCCAGCAGCTTAGCGTTTGACAGGGGCCAGGACACTGAAGCTTTCTTT. Protein: CASSLAFDRGQDTEAFF.